The source of this TCR beta chain is a study of identical twins. TCRdb analysed the 5' RACE reads with MiXCR anew, one entry per CDR3 protein. Of around 280,000 distinct CDR3 sequences detected, under 9.5% appear once; the ten largest clones hold about 2.1%. Comments on this clonotype: What it recognizes is unknown.

Study-level findings and limits: Out-of-frame beta sequences exhibited a weaker degree of excess twin sharing.

The same sample was also studied in work on yellow fever vaccine responses in identical twins.

This receptor was identified in a woman between 18 and 30 years old in good health. The sample consisted of memory (CD45RO+) T cells sorted from blood.

The CDR3 sequence: CASRSAQGEETQYF. The CDR3 DNA is TGCGCCAGCAGGTCGGCACAAGGCGAGGAGACCCAGTACTTC. V usage is TRBV10-2 and J usage is TRBJ2-5; D is undetermined. The CDR3 is 14 residues long. The ends were cut back, 6 bases at V and 5 bases at J, with 16 bases in the middle. The germline CDR1 and CDR2 sequences are WSHSY and SAAADI.